This T cell receptor (beta chain) was found in a study of cytotoxic CD8 clonotypes in ibrutinib-treated CLL. Study summary: Partial responses numbered roughly 25 and complete responses 2; after a median about 68 months, about 14 stayed remitted and approximately 12 progressed. Findings and caveats of the study: Once treatment began, public clonotypes, which were uncommon, contracted or stayed stable. Sampling of sustained-remission and progressing patients occurred at differing times.

This CDR3 comprises 11 residues. Trimming removed 4 bases from V and 13 bases from J; junction bases left unmatched: 6. Germline assignment: CDR1 SNHLY and CDR2 FYNNEI. Comments on this clone: Its cognate antigen is unknown.

Produced via immunoSEQ multiplex PCR; TCRdb's table is partial and in-frame only. The sample holds about 45,000 clones, 50% to 75% seen once. This receptor was identified in a human donor with chronic lymphocytic leukemia. The input for sequencing was PBMCs, taken after 24 months of ibrutinib treatment. This chain uses TRBV2 with TRBJ1-2; 7 bases align to TRBD1. CDR3 in DNA: TGTGCCAGCAGTGGAGGACAGGACGGCACCTTC. Protein product: CASSGGQDGTF. The complete variable domain, with remaining parts taken from reference TRBV2 and TRBJ1-2, reads EPEVTQTPSHQVTQMGQEVILRCVPISNHLYFYWYRQILGQKVEFLVSFYNNEISEKSEIFDDQFSVERPDGSNFTLKIRSTKLEDSAMYFCASSGGQDGTFGSGTRLTVV.